This entry lists 3 T cell receptor beta chains sequenced from one sample in a study of technical replicates of blood from a few donors. TCRdb's copy holds only in-frame clones and misses some; the assay was immunoSEQ multiplex PCR. The repertoire includes roughly 60,000 clones, approximately 90% of them detected once, and roughly 5% sits in the top ten. Sample: PBMCs. All receptors derive from a human donor in good health. Some clones in this sample may be carry-over from other donors' samples.

V is TRBV15 and J is TRBJ2-3, with a weak D call TRBD2 (6 bases). Germline assignment: CDR1 LNHNV and CDR2 YYDKDF (reference sequence). The CDR3 spans 17 residues. Trimming took 1 base from V and 6 from J, leaving 20 bases between them. CDR3 region: CATSRGRLGLPRDTQYF. For the CDR3, the DNA is TGTGCCACCAGCAGAGGCCGGTTGGGACTCCCGCGCGATACGCAGTATTTT.

V and J are TRBV12-5 and TRBJ2-7; tentative D call: TRBD1 (6 bases). The CDR3 is 15 residues long. Germline CDR1 LGHNT, CDR2 FRNRAP. V was cut by 0 bases and J by 5 bases, with 14 bases left in between. For the CDR3, the DNA is TGTGCTAGTGGTTTGGTACGGCAGGGGCTAGACGAGCAGTACTTC. This gives the protein CASGLVRQGLDEQYF.

There are a few counts of this clone. J is TRBJ1-4 and V is TRBV5-5; 9 bases agree with TRBD1. V lost 2 bases to trimming and J lost 8 bases; unmatched junction nucleotides: 7. The CDR3 length is 15 residues. The germline V gene encodes CDR1 SGHKS and CDR2 YYEKEE (reference sequence). The CDR3 sequence: CASSFEGQGWEKLFF. In nucleotides, the CDR3 is TGTGCCAGCAGCTTTGAGGGACAGGGTTGGGAAAAACTGTTTTTT.